This entry describes one T cell receptor (beta chain). The CDR3 sequence is 14 residues long. Germline V CDR1 and CDR2: WNHNN, SYGVQD (reference sequence). V lost 0 bases, J lost 10 bases, and 12 bases lay in between. The data belong to a study of T cell responses to AZD1222 COVID-19 vaccine. Repertoires were generated with immunoSEQ multiplex PCR, while TCRdb's copy carries only in-frame clones and drops some. This table holds 80,000 to 100,000 clones, 86% found once. This receptor was taken from an adult who received the AZD1222 COVID-19 vaccine. Sample: peripheral blood, taken 28 days after the second AZD1222 dose. The chain links TRBV10-1 to TRBJ1-4, with a possible D match to TRBD1 (5 bases). Here the CDR3 reads CASSESRQGGKLFF. CDR3 DNA: TGCGCCAGCAGTGAGTCGAGGCAGGGTGGAAAACTGTTTTTT.